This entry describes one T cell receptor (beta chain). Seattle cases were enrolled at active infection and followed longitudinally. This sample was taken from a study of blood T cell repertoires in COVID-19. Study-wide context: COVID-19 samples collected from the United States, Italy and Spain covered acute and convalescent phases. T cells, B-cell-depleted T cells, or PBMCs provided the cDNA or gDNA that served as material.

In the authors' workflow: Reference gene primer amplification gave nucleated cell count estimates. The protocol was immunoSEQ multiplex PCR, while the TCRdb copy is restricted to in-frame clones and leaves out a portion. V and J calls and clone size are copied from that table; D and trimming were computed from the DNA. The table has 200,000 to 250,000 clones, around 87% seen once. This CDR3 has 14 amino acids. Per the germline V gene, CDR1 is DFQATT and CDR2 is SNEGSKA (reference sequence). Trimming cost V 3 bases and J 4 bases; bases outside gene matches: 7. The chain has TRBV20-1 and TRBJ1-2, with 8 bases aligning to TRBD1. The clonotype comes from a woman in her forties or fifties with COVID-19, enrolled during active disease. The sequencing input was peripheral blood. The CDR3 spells CSASTDREVYGYTF. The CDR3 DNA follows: TGCAGTGCTAGTACGGACAGGGAAGTCTATGGCTACACCTTC.